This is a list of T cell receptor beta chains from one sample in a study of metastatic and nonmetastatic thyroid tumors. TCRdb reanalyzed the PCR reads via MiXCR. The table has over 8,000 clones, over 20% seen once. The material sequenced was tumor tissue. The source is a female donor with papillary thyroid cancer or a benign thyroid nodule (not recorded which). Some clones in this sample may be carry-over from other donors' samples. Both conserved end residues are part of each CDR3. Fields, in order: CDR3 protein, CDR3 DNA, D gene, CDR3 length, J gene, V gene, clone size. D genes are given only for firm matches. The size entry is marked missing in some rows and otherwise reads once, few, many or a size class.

CASSFQGAPGSLHF | TGTGCCAGCAGTTTCCAGGGGGCCCCCGGGTCCCTCCACTTT | TRBD1 | 14 | TRBJ1-6 | TRBV27 | .
CASDPYEGDYGYTF | TGTGCCAGCGATCCGTATGAGGGCGACTATGGCTACACCTTC | . | 14 | TRBJ1-2 | TRBV9 | once
CASSPSGSYEQYF | TGCGCCAGCAGCCCCTCGGGGTCCTACGAGCAGTACTTC | . | 13 | TRBJ2-7 | TRBV5-1 | medium-sized
CATSARGSTNYGYTF | TGTGCCACCAGTGCGCGCGGGTCCACGAACTATGGCTACACCTTC | . | 15 | TRBJ1-2 | TRBV24-1 | medium-sized
CASGANTNKNIQYF | TGTGCCAGCGGGGCCAACACTAACAAAAACATTCAGTACTTC | . | 14 | TRBJ2-4 | TRBV2 | many
CASSQGLAGLGGHEQYF | TGTGCCAGCAGCCAGGGGCTAGCGGGATTAGGGGGACACGAGCAGTACTTC | TRBD2 | 17 | TRBJ2-7 | TRBV9 | many
CSVAEGATGYGYTF | TGCAGCGTTGCTGAGGGGGCCACCGGCTATGGCTACACCTTC | TRBD1 | 14 | TRBJ1-2 | TRBV29-1 | large
CASSSQMEGNPYEQYF | TGTGCCAGCAGTTCTCAGATGGAGGGAAACCCCTACGAGCAGTACTTC | . | 16 | TRBJ2-7 | TRBV27 | large
CASGRGTSGANVLTF | TGTGCCAGCGGGCGAGGCACATCTGGGGCCAACGTCCTGACTTTC | . | 15 | TRBJ2-6 | TRBV6-2/TRBV6-3 | few
CAWSHMGLALHNIGQYF | TGTGCCTGGAGTCACATGGGACTAGCCCTACACAACATAGGGCAGTACTTC | TRBD2 | 17 | TRBJ2-7 | TRBV30 | many
CASSPGQGGGNQPQHF | TGTGCCAGCAGCCCTGGACAGGGTGGCGGCAATCAGCCCCAGCATTTT | TRBD1 | 16 | TRBJ1-5 | TRBV7-9 | many
CASRPLTNQETQYF | TGTGCCAGCAGACCACTAACCAACCAAGAGACCCAGTACTTC | . | 14 | TRBJ2-5 | TRBV3-1 | many
CASSLGGTGLEQYF | TGTGCCAGCAGCTTGGGGGGCACAGGGCTCGAGCAGTACTTC | . | 14 | TRBJ2-7 | TRBV5-5 | .
CASSSGRFGTGELFF | TGTGCCAGCAGTTCTGGACGTTTCGGCACCGGGGAGCTGTTTTTT | . | 15 | TRBJ2-2 | TRBV6-1 | medium-sized
CASSPGTTNTEAFF | TGCGCCAGCAGCCCCGGGACAACGAACACTGAAGCTTTCTTT | . | 14 | TRBJ1-1 | TRBV5-1 | few
CASSYRGKNTEAFF | TGTGCCAGCAGCTACAGGGGGAAGAACACTGAAGCTTTCTTT | TRBD1 | 14 | TRBJ1-1 | TRBV27 | medium-sized
CASSYSGTGDGEQYF | TGTGCCAGCAGTTACTCCGGGACAGGGGACGGCGAGCAGTACTTC | TRBD1 | 15 | TRBJ2-7 | TRBV6-5 | few
CASSVEAGGPFEQYF | TGTGCCAGCAGCGTAGAAGCGGGAGGGCCGTTCGAGCAGTACTTC | TRBD2 | 15 | TRBJ2-7 | TRBV9 | many
CASSDGGKDTEAFF | TGTGCCAGCAGTGACGGAGGTAAGGACACTGAGGCTTTCTTT | . | 14 | TRBJ1-1 | TRBV25-1 | few
CASLAAKETQYF | TGTGCCAGCCTGGCAGCCAAAGAGACCCAGTACTTC | . | 12 | TRBJ2-5 | TRBV6-2/TRBV6-3 | many
CASSYGTGAAGYTF | TGTGCCAGCAGTTACGGGACAGGGGCGGCTGGCTACACCTTC | TRBD1 | 14 | TRBJ1-2 | TRBV6-5 | .
CASSYGFANYGYTF | TGTGCCAGCAGTTACGGGTTCGCTAACTATGGCTACACCTTC | . | 14 | TRBJ1-2 | TRBV6-2/TRBV6-3 | few
CASSQERPGLNF | TGTGCCAGCAGCCAAGAAAGACCGGGACTCAATTTT | . | 12 | TRBJ1-3 | TRBV14 | .
CASSRDSLYEQYF | TGTGCCAGCAGTCGGGACAGCCTCTACGAGCAGTACTTC | TRBD1 | 13 | TRBJ2-7 | TRBV3-1 | .
CASSLRSGANVLTF | TGTGCCAGCAGCTTAAGATCTGGGGCCAACGTCCTGACTTTC | . | 14 | TRBJ2-6 | TRBV11-3 | many
CASSRDSQETQYF | TGTGCCAGCAGCCGGGACAGCCAAGAGACCCAGTACTTC | TRBD1 | 13 | TRBJ2-5 | TRBV7-9 | many
CAPDPGQRTEQFF | TGTGCCCCTGATCCGGGACAGCGGACCGAGCAGTTCTTC | TRBD1 | 13 | TRBJ2-1 | TRBV6-1 | few
CASWVVAVPDEQYF | TGCGCCAGCTGGGTGGTAGCCGTACCGGACGAGCAGTACTTC | . | 14 | TRBJ2-7 | TRBV5-1 | .
CASSSLAWVNNEQFF | TGTGCCAGCAGCTCCCTCGCGTGGGTGAACAATGAGCAGTTCTTC | . | 15 | TRBJ2-1 | TRBV5-8 | many
CASSLSTSTSGSLADTQYF | TGTGCCAGCAGTTTATCCACATCGACTAGCGGGAGTCTCGCAGATACGCAGTATTTT | TRBD2 | 19 | TRBJ2-3 | TRBV27 | .
CASSFGSGQCNEKLFF | TGTGCCAGCAGCTTTGGCTCGGGACAATGTAATGAAAAACTGTTTTTT | . | 16 | TRBJ1-4 | TRBV7-6 | .
CASSGLAGGTDTQYF | TGTGCCAGCAGTGGACTAGCGGGAGGCACAGATACGCAGTATTTT | TRBD2 | 15 | TRBJ2-3 | TRBV6-4 | .
CSAFSPTSGSTEQYF | TGCAGTGCTTTTTCTCCGACTAGCGGGAGTACCGAGCAGTACTTC | TRBD2 | 15 | TRBJ2-7 | TRBV20-1 | .
CASGGDGSSGANVLTF | TGTGCTAGTGGTGGAGACGGGAGCTCTGGGGCCAACGTCCTGACTTTC | . | 16 | TRBJ2-6 | TRBV12-5 | .
CASKLASTDTLYF | TGTGCCAGCAAGTTAGCTTCCACAGACACGCTCTATTTT | . | 13 | TRBJ2-3 | TRBV27 | .
CSARTGGEHNEQFF | TGCAGTGCTAGGACCGGGGGTGAACACAATGAGCAGTTCTTC | . | 14 | TRBJ2-1 | TRBV20-1 | many
CATGRSLPQETQYF | TGTGCCACCGGGAGATCACTCCCCCAAGAGACCCAGTACTTC | . | 14 | TRBJ2-5 | TRBV2 | few
CASSWGTGSSYNSPLHF | TGCGCCAGCAGCTGGGGGACAGGGAGCTCCTATAATTCACCCCTCCACTTT | TRBD1 | 17 | TRBJ1-6 | TRBV5-1 | many
CASSLAGTANYGYTF | TGCGCCAGCAGCTTGGCCGGGACAGCTAACTATGGCTACACCTTC | TRBD1 | 15 | TRBJ1-2 | TRBV5-1 | .
CSVEDRGRGEQYF | TGCAGCGTTGAGGACAGGGGGCGCGGCGAGCAGTACTTC | TRBD1 | 13 | TRBJ2-7 | TRBV29-1 | many
CASSLTRRAPPDTQYF | TGTGCCAGCAGCTTGACACGCCGGGCTCCCCCAGATACGCAGTATTTT | . | 16 | TRBJ2-3 | TRBV11-2 | .
CASSHSYEQYF | TGTGCCAGCAGTCACTCCTACGAGCAGTACTTC | . | 11 | TRBJ2-7 | TRBV2 | medium-sized